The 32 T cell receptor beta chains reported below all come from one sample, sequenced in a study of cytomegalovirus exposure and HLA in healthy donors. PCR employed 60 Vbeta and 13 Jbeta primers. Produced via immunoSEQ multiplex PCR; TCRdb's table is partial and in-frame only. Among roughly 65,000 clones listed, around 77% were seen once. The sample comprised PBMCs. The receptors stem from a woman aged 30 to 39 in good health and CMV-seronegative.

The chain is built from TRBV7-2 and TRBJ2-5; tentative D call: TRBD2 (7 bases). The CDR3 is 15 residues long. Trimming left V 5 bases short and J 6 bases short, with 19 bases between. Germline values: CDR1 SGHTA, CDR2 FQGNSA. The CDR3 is CASSPLGRGEKTQYF. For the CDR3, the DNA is TGTGCCAGCAGCCCGTTAGGGAGGGGGGAAAAGACCCAGTACTTC. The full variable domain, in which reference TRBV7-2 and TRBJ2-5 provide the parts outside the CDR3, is GAGVSQSPSNKVTEKGKDVELRCDPISGHTALYWYRQSLGQGLEFLIYFQGNSAPDKSGLPSDRFSAERTGGSVSTLTIQRTQQEDSAVYLCASSPLGRGEKTQYFGPGTRLLVL.

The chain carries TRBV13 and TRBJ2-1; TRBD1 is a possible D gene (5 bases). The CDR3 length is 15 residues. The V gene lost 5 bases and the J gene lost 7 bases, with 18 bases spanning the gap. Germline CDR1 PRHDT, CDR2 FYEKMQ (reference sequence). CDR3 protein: CASSLRSQGLNEQFF. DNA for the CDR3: TGTGCCAGCAGCCTACGATCTCAGGGTTTAAATGAGCAGTTCTTC.

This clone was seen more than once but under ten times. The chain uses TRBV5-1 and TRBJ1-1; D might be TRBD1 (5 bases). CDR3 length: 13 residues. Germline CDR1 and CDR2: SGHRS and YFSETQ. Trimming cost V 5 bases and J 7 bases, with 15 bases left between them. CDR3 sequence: CASSICRDCEAFF. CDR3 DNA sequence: TGCGCCAGCAGTATATGCCGGGACTGTGAAGCTTTCTTT. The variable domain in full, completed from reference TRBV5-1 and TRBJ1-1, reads KAGVTQTPRYLIKTRGQQVTLSCSPISGHRSVSWYQQTPGQGLQFLFEYFSETQRNKGNFPGRFSGRQFSNSRSEMNVSTLELGDSALYLCASSICRDCEAFFGQGTRLTVV.

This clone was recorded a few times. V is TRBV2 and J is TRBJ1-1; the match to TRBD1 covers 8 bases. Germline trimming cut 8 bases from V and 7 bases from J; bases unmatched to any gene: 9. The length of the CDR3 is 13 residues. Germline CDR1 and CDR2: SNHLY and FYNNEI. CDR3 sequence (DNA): TGTGCCAGCCATCCCGGGACAGGTTTTGAAGCTTTCTTT. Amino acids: CASHPGTGFEAFF.

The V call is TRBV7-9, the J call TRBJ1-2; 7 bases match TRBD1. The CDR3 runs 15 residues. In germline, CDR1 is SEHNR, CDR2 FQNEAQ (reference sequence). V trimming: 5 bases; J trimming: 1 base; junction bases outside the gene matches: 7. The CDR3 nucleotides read TGTGCCAGCAGCAAGTCCCGGGACAGTAACTATGGCTACACCTTC. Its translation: CASSKSRDSNYGYTF.

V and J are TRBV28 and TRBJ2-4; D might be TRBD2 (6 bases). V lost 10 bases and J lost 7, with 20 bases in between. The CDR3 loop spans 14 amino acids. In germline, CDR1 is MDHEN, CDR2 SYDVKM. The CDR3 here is CATTSTGTANIQYF. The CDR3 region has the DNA TGTGCCACCACCTCAACCGGGACTGCGAACATTCAGTACTTC.

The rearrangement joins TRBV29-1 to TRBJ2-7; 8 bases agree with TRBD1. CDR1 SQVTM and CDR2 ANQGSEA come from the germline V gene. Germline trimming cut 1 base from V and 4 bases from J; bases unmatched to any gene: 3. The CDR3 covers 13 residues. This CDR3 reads CSVEGQGLYEQYF. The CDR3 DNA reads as TGCAGCGTTGAAGGACAGGGGTTATACGAGCAGTACTTC.

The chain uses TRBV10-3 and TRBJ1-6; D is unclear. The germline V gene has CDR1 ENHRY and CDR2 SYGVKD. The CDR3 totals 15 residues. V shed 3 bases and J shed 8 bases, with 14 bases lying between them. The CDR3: CAISEFDGRDSPLHF. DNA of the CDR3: TGTGCCATCAGTGAATTCGACGGGAGAGATTCACCCCTCCACTTT.

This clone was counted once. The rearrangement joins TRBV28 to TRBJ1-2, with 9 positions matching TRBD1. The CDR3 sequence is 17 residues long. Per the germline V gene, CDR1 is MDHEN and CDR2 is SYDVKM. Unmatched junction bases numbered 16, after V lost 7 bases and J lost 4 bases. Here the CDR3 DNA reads TGTGCCAGCACCTTGGGTTTTCCGGGACAGGGACCCTATGGCTACACCTTC. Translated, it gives CASTLGFPGQGPYGYTF.

CDR3 bases: TGTGCCTGGAGCGAGGGTTTCTACGAGCAGTACTTC. Translation gives CAWSEGFYEQYF. The chain recombines TRBV30 with TRBJ2-7; a possible D gene is TRBD2 (5 bases). CDR1 and CDR2 (germline): GTSNPN, SVGIG (reference sequence). The ends were cut back, 3 bases at V and 3 bases at J, with 9 bases in the middle. The length of the CDR3 is 12 residues.

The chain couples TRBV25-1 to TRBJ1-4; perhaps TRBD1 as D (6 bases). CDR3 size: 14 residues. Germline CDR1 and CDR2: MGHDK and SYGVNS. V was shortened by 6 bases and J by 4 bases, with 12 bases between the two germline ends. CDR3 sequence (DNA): TGTGCCAGCAGGAGGACAGCCGATAATGAAAAACTGTTTTTT. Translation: CASRRTADNEKLFF.

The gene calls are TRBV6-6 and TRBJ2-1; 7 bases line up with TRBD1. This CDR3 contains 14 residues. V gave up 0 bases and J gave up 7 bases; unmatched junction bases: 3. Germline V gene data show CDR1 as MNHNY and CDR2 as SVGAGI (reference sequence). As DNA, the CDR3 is TGTGCCAGCAGTTACTCTGGGACAGCTAATGAGCAGTTCTTC. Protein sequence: CASSYSGTANEQFF.

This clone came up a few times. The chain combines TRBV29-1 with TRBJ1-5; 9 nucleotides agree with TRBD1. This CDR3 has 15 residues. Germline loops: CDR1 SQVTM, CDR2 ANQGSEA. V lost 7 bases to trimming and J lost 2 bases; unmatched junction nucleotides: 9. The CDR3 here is CSAKTGGLGNQPQHF. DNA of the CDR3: TGCAGCGCCAAAACAGGGGGCTTGGGCAATCAGCCCCAGCATTTT.

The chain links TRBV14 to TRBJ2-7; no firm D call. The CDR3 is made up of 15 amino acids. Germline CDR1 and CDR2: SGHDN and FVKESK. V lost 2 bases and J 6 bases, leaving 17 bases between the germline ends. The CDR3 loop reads CASSQPSAVRGEQYF. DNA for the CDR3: TGTGCCAGCAGCCAACCTTCCGCGGTCCGCGGCGAGCAGTACTTC.

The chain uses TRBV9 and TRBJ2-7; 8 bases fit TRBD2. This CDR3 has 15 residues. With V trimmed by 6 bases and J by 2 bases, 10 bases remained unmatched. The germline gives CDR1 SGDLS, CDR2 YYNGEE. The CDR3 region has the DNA TGTGCCAGCACCCCGGGAGGGCAGGGTCCCTACGAGCAGTACTTC. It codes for CASTPGGQGPYEQYF.

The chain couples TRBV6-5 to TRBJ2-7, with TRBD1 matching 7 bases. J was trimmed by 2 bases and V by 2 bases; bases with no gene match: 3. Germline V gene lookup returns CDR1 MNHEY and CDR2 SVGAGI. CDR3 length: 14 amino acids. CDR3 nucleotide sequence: TGTGCCAGCAGTTACAGTACAGGGGCCTACGAGCAGTACTTC. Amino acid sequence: CASSYSTGAYEQYF.

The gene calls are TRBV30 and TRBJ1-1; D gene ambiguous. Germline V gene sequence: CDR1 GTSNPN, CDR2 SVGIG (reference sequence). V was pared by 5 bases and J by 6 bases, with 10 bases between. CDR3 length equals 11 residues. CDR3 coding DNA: TGTGCCTGGCGCCGGGATGCTGAAGCTTTCTTT. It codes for CAWRRDAEAFF.

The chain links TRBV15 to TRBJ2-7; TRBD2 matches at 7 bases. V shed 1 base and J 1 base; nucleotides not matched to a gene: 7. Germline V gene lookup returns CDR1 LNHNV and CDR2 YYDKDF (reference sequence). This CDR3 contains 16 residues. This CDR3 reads CATSRGGGERSYEQYF. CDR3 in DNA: TGTGCCACCAGCAGAGGTGGGGGGGAGAGATCCTACGAGCAGTACTTC.

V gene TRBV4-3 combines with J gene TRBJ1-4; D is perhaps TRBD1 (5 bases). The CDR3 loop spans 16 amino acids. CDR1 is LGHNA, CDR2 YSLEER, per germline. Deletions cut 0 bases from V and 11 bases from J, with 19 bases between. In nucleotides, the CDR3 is TGCGCCAGCAGCCAAGACGGGGGGGGACGGACGGGGAAACTGTTTTTT. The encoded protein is CASSQDGGGRTGKLFF.

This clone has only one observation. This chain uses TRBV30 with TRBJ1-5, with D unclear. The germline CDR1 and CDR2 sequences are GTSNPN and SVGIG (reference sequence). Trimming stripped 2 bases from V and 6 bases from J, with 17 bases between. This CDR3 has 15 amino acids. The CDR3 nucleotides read TGTGCCTGGAGTACGGCGAGGGATAGAGGTCAGCCCCAGCATTTT. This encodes CAWSTARDRGQPQHF.

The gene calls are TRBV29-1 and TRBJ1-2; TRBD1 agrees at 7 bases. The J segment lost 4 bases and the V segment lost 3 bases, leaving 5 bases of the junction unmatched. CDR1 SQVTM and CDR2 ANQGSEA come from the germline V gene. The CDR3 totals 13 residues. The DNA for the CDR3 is TGCAGCGTTGACCGGGACAGCTTCTATGGCTACACCTTC. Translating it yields CSVDRDSFYGYTF. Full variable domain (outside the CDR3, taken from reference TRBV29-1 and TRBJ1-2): SAVISQKPSRDICQRGTSLTIQCQVDSQVTMMFWYRQQPGQSLTLIATANQGSEATYESGFVIDKFPISRPNLTFSTLTVSNMSPEDSSIYLCSVDRDSFYGYTFGSGTRLTVV.

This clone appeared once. CDR3 bases: TGTGCCAGCAGCTCCCGGGACAGGGGGACCTACGAGCAGTACTTC. This sequence encodes CASSSRDRGTYEQYF. The rearrangement links TRBV6-5 to TRBJ2-7; 11 positions agree with TRBD1. Germline V lookup: CDR1 MNHEY, CDR2 SVGAGI. The CDR3 sequence is 15 residues long. Trimming at V came to 6 bases and at J to 2 bases, leaving 6 bases not matched to a gene.

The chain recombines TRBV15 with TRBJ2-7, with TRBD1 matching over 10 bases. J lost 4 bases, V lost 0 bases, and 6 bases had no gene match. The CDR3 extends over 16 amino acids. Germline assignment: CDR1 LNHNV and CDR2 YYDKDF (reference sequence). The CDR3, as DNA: TGTGCCACCAGCAGAGATCGGGACAGGGGAAAGTACGAGCAGTACTTC. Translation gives CATSRDRDRGKYEQYF.

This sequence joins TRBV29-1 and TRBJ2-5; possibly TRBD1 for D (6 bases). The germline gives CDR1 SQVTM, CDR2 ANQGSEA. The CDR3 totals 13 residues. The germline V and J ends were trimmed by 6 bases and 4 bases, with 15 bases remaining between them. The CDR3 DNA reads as TGCAGCGTAACCCAGGGGAGTGGAGAGACCCAGTACTTC. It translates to CSVTQGSGETQYF.

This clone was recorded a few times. In DNA, the CDR3 is TGTGCCAGCAGCCACCCTAGCGAGGTCGGCGGGGAGCTGTTTTTT. It translates to CASSHPSEVGGELFF. The chain uses TRBV4-2 and TRBJ2-2; D perhaps matches TRBD2 (6 bases). Germline CDR1 and CDR2: LGHNA and YNFKEQ. V lost 3 bases and J 7 bases, leaving 15 bases between the germline ends. CDR3 size: 15 residues.

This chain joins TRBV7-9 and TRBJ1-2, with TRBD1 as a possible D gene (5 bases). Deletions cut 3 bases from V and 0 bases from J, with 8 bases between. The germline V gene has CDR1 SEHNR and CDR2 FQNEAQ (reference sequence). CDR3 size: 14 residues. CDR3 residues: CASSFGGANYGYTF. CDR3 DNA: TGTGCCAGCAGCTTTGGGGGGGCTAACTATGGCTACACCTTC.

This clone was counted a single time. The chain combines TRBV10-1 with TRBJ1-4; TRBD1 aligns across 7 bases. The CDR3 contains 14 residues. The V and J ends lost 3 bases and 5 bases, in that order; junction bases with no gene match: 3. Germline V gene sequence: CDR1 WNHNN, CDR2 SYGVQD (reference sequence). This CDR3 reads CASSEGTVNEKLFF. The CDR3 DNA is TGCGCCAGCAGTGAAGGGACAGTCAATGAAAAACTGTTTTTT.

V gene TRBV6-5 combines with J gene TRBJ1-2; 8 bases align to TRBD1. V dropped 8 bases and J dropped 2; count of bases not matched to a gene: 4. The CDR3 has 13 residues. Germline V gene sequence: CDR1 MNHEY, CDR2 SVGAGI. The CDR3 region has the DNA TGTGCCAGCCGGCGACAGGGGAACTATGGCTACACCTTC. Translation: CASRRQGNYGYTF.

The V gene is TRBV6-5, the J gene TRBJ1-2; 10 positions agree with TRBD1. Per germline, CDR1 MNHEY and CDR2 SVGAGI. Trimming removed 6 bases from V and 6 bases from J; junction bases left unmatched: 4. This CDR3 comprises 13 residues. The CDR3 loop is CASRTGTGDGYTF. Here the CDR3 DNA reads TGTGCCAGCAGAACCGGGACAGGGGATGGCTACACCTTC.

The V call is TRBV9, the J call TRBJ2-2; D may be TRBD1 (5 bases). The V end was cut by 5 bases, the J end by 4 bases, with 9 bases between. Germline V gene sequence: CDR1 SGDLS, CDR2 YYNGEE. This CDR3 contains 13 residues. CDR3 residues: CASSSGRTGELFF. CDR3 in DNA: TGTGCCAGCAGTTCAGGGCGCACCGGGGAGCTGTTTTTT.

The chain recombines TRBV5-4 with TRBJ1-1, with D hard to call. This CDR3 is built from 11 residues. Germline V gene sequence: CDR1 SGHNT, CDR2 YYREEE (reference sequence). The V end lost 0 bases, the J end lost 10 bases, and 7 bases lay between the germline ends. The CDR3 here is CASSLGTTAFF. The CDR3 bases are TGTGCCAGCAGCTTGGGGACTACAGCTTTCTTT.

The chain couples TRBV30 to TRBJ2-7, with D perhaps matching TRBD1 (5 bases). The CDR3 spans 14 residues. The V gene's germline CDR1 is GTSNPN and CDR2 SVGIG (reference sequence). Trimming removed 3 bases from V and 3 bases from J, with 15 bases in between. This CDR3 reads CAWRLDSIIYEQYF. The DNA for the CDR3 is TGTGCCTGGAGGCTCGACAGTATCATCTACGAGCAGTACTTC.